The clone carrying this T cell receptor beta chain was seen a few times. The CDR3 has 15 amino acids. Germline V gene sequence: CDR1 LGHDT, CDR2 YNNKEL (reference sequence). V was clipped by 1 base and J by 4 bases, with 11 bases between them. Under the authors' procedure: Nucleated cell counts were estimated from reference gene primer amplification. TCRdb's table, derived via immunoSEQ multiplex PCR, lists solely in-frame clones and lacks some. V and J calls and clone size are copied from that table; D and trimming were computed from the DNA. The sample lists 200,000 to 250,000 clones; about four fifths were seen once. Patients from Seattle were sampled longitudinally, starting during active infection. The source of the sample is a study of blood T cell repertoires in COVID-19. About the study: Some COVID-19 samples were acute and others convalescent; all came from the United States, Italy and Spain. The cDNA or gDNA used as material had been derived from T cells, B-cell-depleted T cells, or PBMCs.

The clonotype comes from a woman older than 75 with COVID-19, enrolled during active disease. The sample was peripheral blood. V gene TRBV3-1 (or the pseudogene TRBV3-2) combines with J gene TRBJ2-1; no clear D gene. CDR3 in amino acids: CASSQATYEYNEQFF. The DNA for the CDR3 is TGTGCCAGCAGCCAAGCCACTTACGAGTACAATGAGCAGTTCTTC.